The clone carrying this T cell receptor (beta chain) was counted a few times. The antigen remains undetermined. Germline CDR1 is MNHEY and CDR2 is SMNVEV (reference sequence). After removal of 4 bases from V and 7 bases from J, the junction contained 9 bases not matched to a gene. The CDR3 loop spans 15 amino acids. The data were taken from a study of blood T cells in healthy people across ages. Study-wide results and limits: Percentage of naive T cells showed a strong correlation with TCR beta diversity.

A J-beta primer mix and a sample-barcoded 5' primer were used in a second PCR of about 7 to 12 cycles. TCRdb re-called the 5' RACE reads through MiXCR, storing one row per CDR3 protein. The sample includes 500,000 to 550,000 distinct CDR3 sequences, 24% of them seen just once. The same specimen was also included in a second study, on T cells of mothers and their children.

The source is a boy younger than 18 in good health. V and J are TRBV27 and TRBJ1-4; TRBD1 aligns across 7 bases. Input material: blood. Here the CDR3 reads CASSSTGAGGEKLFF. The DNA of the CDR3 is TGTGCCAGCAGTTCAACAGGGGCGGGCGGTGAAAAACTGTTTTTT.